A selection of T cell receptor beta chains follows, all from one sample in a study of identical twins. TCRdb ran MiXCR on the 5' RACE reads and lists one entry per CDR3 protein. This table holds hundreds of thousands of distinct CDR3 sequences, approximately 20% found once. The same specimen was also included in a second study, on yellow fever vaccine responses in identical twins.

The sample was CD4+ T cells sorted from blood. Receptors were obtained from a woman under 30 in good health. CDR3s include the opening cysteine and the closing phenylalanine or tryptophan. A D gene is named only where the DNA matches it firmly. Size values are once, few and many counts, or a class for expanded clones, and some rows have none.

V gene	J gene	D gene	clone size	CDR3 DNA	CDR3 protein
TRBV20-1	TRBJ1-5	.	few	TGCAGTGCTAGGGTTGGGAACAATCAGCCCCAGCATTTT	CSARVGNNQPQHF
TRBV12-3/TRBV12-4	TRBJ2-6	TRBD1	few	TGTGCCAGCAGGGGAACAGGGGCCGGGGCCAACGTCCTGACTTTC	CASRGTGAGANVLTF
TRBV20-1	TRBJ2-2	.	once	TGCAGTGCTAGAGGAGGGGCAGGGGACACCGGGGAGCTGTTTTTT	CSARGGAGDTGELFF
TRBV19	TRBJ2-4	TRBD2	few	TGTGCCAGTGGACTGACTGGGACTAGGAAAAACATTCAGTACTTC	CASGLTGTRKNIQYF
TRBV10-3	TRBJ2-3	TRBD1	few	TGTGCCATCAATGATTCGGAGGGACAGGAAGATACGCAGTATTTT	CAINDSEGQEDTQYF
TRBV29-1	TRBJ2-7	.	.	TGCAGCGCCCCTTTTCGACACGCCTACGAGCAGTACTTC	CSAPFRHAYEQYF
TRBV28	TRBJ2-3	TRBD1	.	TGTGCCAGCAGTTCCCAGACAGGGACCCTAACAGATACGCAGTATTTT	CASSSQTGTLTDTQYF
TRBV10-3	TRBJ2-2	.	.	TGTGCCATAAGGAGACAGGTTGAAGGAAACACCGGGGAGCTGTTTTTT	CAIRRQVEGNTGELFF
TRBV3-1	TRBJ1-1	.	.	TGTGCCAGCAGCCAAGATTTGACAGGATGGAACACTGAAGCTTTCTTT	CASSQDLTGWNTEAFF
TRBV20-1	TRBJ2-3	TRBD2	few	TGCAGTGCTAGACCCTTAGCGGGGGGGCTGGGGGATACGCAGTATTTT	CSARPLAGGLGDTQYF
TRBV12-3/TRBV12-4	TRBJ1-2	TRBD1	.	TGTGCCAGCAGTACCGGGACAGGGGGAGCATATGGCTACACCTTC	CASSTGTGGAYGYTF
TRBV5-1	TRBJ2-7	.	.	TGCGCCAGCAGCCCGTCGGGACAACGCGAGCAGTACTTC	CASSPSGQREQYF
TRBV29-1	TRBJ2-1	TRBD1	.	TGCAGCGGGACAGGGTACAATGAGCAGTTCTTC	CSGTGYNEQFF
TRBV10-3	TRBJ1-5	.	.	TGTGCCATCAGTGAGTCTACAGGGTCGAAGCCCCAGCATTTT	CAISESTGSKPQHF
TRBV20-1	TRBJ2-5	.	few	TGCAGTGCCGACGGTGGGGCGGGCAGACAAGAGACCCAGTACTTC	CSADGGAGRQETQYF
TRBV20-1	TRBJ2-3	TRBD2	.	TGCAGTGCTAGAGACTTAAGGGGACTAGCGGGAGCAGATACGCAGTATTTT	CSARDLRGLAGADTQYF
TRBV6-2/TRBV6-3	TRBJ1-2	.	.	TGTGCCAGCAGACGGACGGATTTCAACTATGGCTACACCTTC	CASRRTDFNYGYTF
TRBV9	TRBJ2-3	TRBD2	few	TGTGCCAGCAGCGTAGGGCCAGCGGGAGCGGTAGATACGCAGTATTTT	CASSVGPAGAVDTQYF
TRBV20-1	TRBJ2-3	.	.	TGCAGTGCTAGCGGAGACTCCATCGTCGGGACAGATACGCAGTATTTT	CSASGDSIVGTDTQYF
TRBV9	TRBJ2-2	TRBD2	.	TGTGCCAGAAAGACCGGGACTAGCGGGAGAGGTACCGGGGAGCTGTTTTTT	CARKTGTSGRGTGELFF
TRBV18	TRBJ2-1	.	.	TGTGCCAGCTCACCTGACCCAGAAATCGGTGAGCAGTTCTTC	CASSPDPEIGEQFF
TRBV10-3	TRBJ2-1	.	few	TGTGCCATCAGTGGAATGGCGCCCGAGCAGTTCTTC	CAISGMAPEQFF
TRBV20-1	TRBJ1-1	TRBD1	.	TGCAGTGCTAGAATGGAGGGACAGGGGGACCCTGAAGCTTTCTTT	CSARMEGQGDPEAFF
TRBV25-1	TRBJ1-1	.	many	TGTGCCAGCAGTGAATGGGGGGATCGGACTGAAGCTTTCTTT	CASSEWGDRTEAFF
TRBV15	TRBJ1-5	.	few	TGTGCTTCAGCGGATGGGTTGGAGCCCCAGCATTTT	CASADGLEPQHF
TRBV28	TRBJ2-5	.	few	TGTGCCAGCAGTAGACGAGGGAGACTCCAGTACTTC	CASSRRGRLQYF
TRBV28	TRBJ2-7	.	.	TGTGCCAGCAGTTTAATTGGGGGGAGCTCCTACGAGCAGTACTTC	CASSLIGGSSYEQYF
TRBV12-3/TRBV12-4	TRBJ2-1	TRBD2	.	TGTGCCAGCAGACCTAGCGGGGGGGCATATGAGCAGTTCTTC	CASRPSGGAYEQFF
TRBV20-1	TRBJ1-1	.	.	TGCAGTGCTAGTCCGATAGGGGTGGGCACTGAAGCTTTCTTT	CSASPIGVGTEAFF
TRBV3-1	TRBJ2-7	.	few	TGTGCCAGCAGCCTTGACAAAAAAGAGGAGCAGTACTTC	CASSLDKKEEQYF
TRBV18	TRBJ2-7	TRBD1	.	TGTGCCAGTACGTCCGGGACAGGATCCTACGAGCAGTACTTC	CASTSGTGSYEQYF
TRBV3-1	TRBJ2-3	.	.	TGTGCCTCCTGCCACTACGGGAGTCAGACAGATACGCAGTATTTT	CASCHYGSQTDTQYF
TRBV7-3	TRBJ2-1	.	.	TGTGCCAGCAGCTCGTCACCCTACAATGAGCAGTTCTTC	CASSSSPYNEQFF
TRBV7-9	TRBJ1-1	.	few	TGTGCCAGCAGCTTGGGGCCTACAGGCACTGAAGCTTTCTTT	CASSLGPTGTEAFF
TRBV7-2	TRBJ1-1	.	few	TGTGCCAGCAGCGTCACAGGTGCAAACACTGAAGCTTTCTTT	CASSVTGANTEAFF
TRBV7-7	TRBJ2-1	TRBD2	.	TGTGCCAGCAGCCCCCTAGTATTTCTAGCGGGAGGGAATGAGCAGTTCTTC	CASSPLVFLAGGNEQFF
TRBV7-9	TRBJ2-3	TRBD2	few	TGTGCCAGCAGCACCGGGACTAGAACAGATACGCAGTATTTT	CASSTGTRTDTQYF
TRBV5-1	TRBJ2-3	.	.	TGCGCCAGCAGCCCCGCAGGGATTGGCACAGATACGCAGTATTTT	CASSPAGIGTDTQYF
TRBV3-1	TRBJ2-5	.	few	TGTGCCAGCAGCCAAGATCGGTCTAGCCACCAAGAGACCCAGTACTTC	CASSQDRSSHQETQYF
TRBV28	TRBJ1-2	.	.	TGTGCCAGCAGTTTCCCCGGGGGACCCTACTATGGCTACACCTTC	CASSFPGGPYYGYTF
TRBV12-3/TRBV12-4	TRBJ2-1	TRBD2	.	TGTGCCAGCAGCCGCCAACTAGCGAGGTTGAGAAATGAGCAGTTCTTC	CASSRQLARLRNEQFF
TRBV20-1	TRBJ1-2	.	.	TGCAGTGCTAGACCCCCAGGGATGGGCTATGGCTACACCTTC	CSARPPGMGYGYTF
TRBV10-3	TRBJ2-3	.	many	TGTGCCATCGGTTTAAAGGCAGATACGCAGTATTTT	CAIGLKADTQYF
TRBV7-8	TRBJ2-2	TRBD2	many	TGTGCCAGCAGCTTGGGGCGACCCTATAGCGGGGGGTGGTACACCGGGGAGCTGTTTTTT	CASSLGRPYSGGWYTGELFF
TRBV24-1	TRBJ1-2	.	.	TGTGCCACCAGTGATTGGCAGGGTAATGGCTACACCTTC	CATSDWQGNGYTF
TRBV5-1	TRBJ2-1	TRBD2	.	TGCGCCAGCAGCTTGGTAGCGGGGGGCCCAAATGAGCAGTTCTTC	CASSLVAGGPNEQFF
TRBV11-3	TRBJ2-1	.	.	TGTGCCAGCAAGATGTTCAGCTACAATGAGCAGTTCTTC	CASKMFSYNEQFF
TRBV3-1	TRBJ2-1	.	.	TGTGCCAGCAGCCAAGACTTGATCGTGCTAGCGCAGTTCTTC	CASSQDLIVLAQFF
TRBV28	TRBJ2-5	.	many	TGTGCCAGCAGTTCCTATAGGTCGACCCAGTACTTC	CASSSYRSTQYF
TRBV5-1	TRBJ1-1	.	few	TGCGCCAGCAGCTTCGACAGACCCACGAACACTGAAGCTTTCTTT	CASSFDRPTNTEAFF
TRBV12-3/TRBV12-4	TRBJ1-1	.	.	TGTGCCAGCAGTTTAACCGTTTACACTGAAGCTTTCTTT	CASSLTVYTEAFF
TRBV20-1	TRBJ2-1	TRBD2	.	TGCAGTGCCGCGGGAGCTGAGCAGTTCTTC	CSAAGAEQFF
TRBV2	TRBJ2-1	TRBD2	few	TGTGCCAGCCAGGAGCTAGCGGGGAAAAGGGATGAGCAGTTCTTC	CASQELAGKRDEQFF
TRBV5-1	TRBJ2-3	.	.	TGTGCCAGCAGTTTCTCCGGAGATACGCAGTATTTT	CASSFSGDTQYF
TRBV6-1	TRBJ2-3	.	.	TGTGCCAGCAGTGAAGGGAGTGACAGCACAGATACGCAGTATTTT	CASSEGSDSTDTQYF
TRBV5-5	TRBJ2-4	.	few	TGTGCCAGCAGCCAGTCCGGGGTGCAAGCCAAAAACATTCAGTACTTC	CASSQSGVQAKNIQYF
TRBV3-1	TRBJ1-1	TRBD1	few	TGTGCCAGCAGCCTCCCGGGACAGCACACTGAAGCTTTCTTT	CASSLPGQHTEAFF
TRBV5-4	TRBJ2-5	TRBD2	.	TGTGCCAGCAGCCGTGATGTCTCGGGAGGAGAGACCCAGTACTTC	CASSRDVSGGETQYF
TRBV27	TRBJ1-1	.	.	TGTGCCAGCAGTCCCTTTGCAGGGAAGAGGCCTGAAGCTTTCTTT	CASSPFAGKRPEAFF